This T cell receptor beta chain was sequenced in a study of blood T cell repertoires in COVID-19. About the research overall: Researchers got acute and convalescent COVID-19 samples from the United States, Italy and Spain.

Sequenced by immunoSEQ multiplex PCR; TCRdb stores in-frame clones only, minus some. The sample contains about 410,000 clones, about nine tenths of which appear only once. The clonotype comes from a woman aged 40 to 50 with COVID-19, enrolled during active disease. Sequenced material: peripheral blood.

The DNA for the CDR3 is TGTGCCAGCAGTTTCTCTAGCTTATTCCTTAACAATGAGCAGTTCTTC. It specifies CASSFSSLFLNNEQFF. The rearrangement uses TRBV27 and TRBJ2-1; a weak D match, TRBD2 (5 bases). Trimming left V 3 bases short and J 5 bases short, with 17 bases between. This CDR3 is 16 amino acids long. Germline values: CDR1 MNHEY, CDR2 SMNVEV (reference sequence).